One and the same sample provided the 5 T cell receptor beta chains below, sequenced in a study of T cells after yellow fever vaccination. A single record per CDR3 protein comes from TCRdb applying MiXCR to the 5' RACE reads. The table lists under 200,000 distinct CDR3 sequences, under 7.5% of them singletons. The source was CD4+ T cells sorted from PBMCs, collected 5 to 6 days after the first yellow fever vaccination. The receptors stem from a man between 18 and 35 years old who received the YFV17D yellow fever vaccine.

This clonotype occurred many times. The gene calls are TRBV7-9 and TRBJ1-2; no clear D. Germline values: CDR1 SEHNR, CDR2 FQNEAQ (reference sequence). There are 12 residues in the CDR3. The V end was cut by 1 base, the J end by 8 bases, with 8 bases between. This CDR3 is CASSLGMGGYTF. The DNA of the CDR3 is TGTGCCAGCAGCTTAGGAATGGGAGGCTACACCTTC.

This clonotype was counted ten times or more. At one of its ends the junction is not consistent with the germline gene, which may arise from a read error. J is TRBJ2-1 and V is TRBV5-1; D unresolved. The CDR3 sequence is 15 residues long. CDR1 is SGHRS and CDR2 is YFSETQ in the germline V gene. The CDR3 loop is CASSLTPGIDNEQFF. Written as DNA, the CDR3 is TGCGCCAGCAGCTTGACCCCCGGTATAGACAACGAGCAGTTCTTC.

CDR3 nucleotide sequence: TGCAGCGTTGAAGATGTAAGGGGGTACACTGAAGCTTTCTTT. It encodes CSVEDVRGYTEAFF. The chain joins TRBV29-1 to TRBJ1-1, with D possibly being TRBD1 (6 bases). The germline CDR1 and CDR2 sequences are SQVTM and ANQGSEA. The V and J ends lost 0 bases and 3 bases respectively, with 11 bases between them. This CDR3 is 14 amino acids long.

Note on this clonotype: Just one base apart from a much larger clone, this may be a read error. J is TRBJ2-1 and V is TRBV27; 10 bases are shared with TRBD1. This CDR3 has 14 residues. CDR1 is MNHEY and CDR2 is SMNVEV in the germline V gene (reference sequence). The V and J ends lost 8 bases and 8 bases, in that order; junction bases with no gene match: 9. CDR3 bases: TGTGCCAGCCGCGGGCGCGGGACAGGGGATGAGCAGTTCTTC. Protein sequence: CASRGRGTGDEQFF.

This clonotype was picked up a small number of times. V usage is TRBV12-3 or TRBV12-4 and J usage is TRBJ2-1, with 8 bases identical to TRBD2. The CDR3 has 15 residues. V gave up 8 bases and J gave up 1 base; unmatched junction bases: 7. CDR3 bases: TGTGCCAGCGGGAGTCCGGGGGGGTCCTACAATGAGCAGTTCTTC. Translation gives CASGSPGGSYNEQFF.